This T cell receptor beta chain is from a study of T cell repertoires in cytomegalovirus infection. Study context: CMV infection plus the matching HLA type was flagged by public TCR beta signatures.

CDR3 length equals 14 residues. The V and J ends lost 5 bases and 0 bases respectively, with 10 bases between them. Using its own MiXCR run on the reads, TCRdb lists one record per CDR3 protein. The table has around 69,000 distinct CDR3 sequences, less than 30% seen once. This clonotype came up many times. Antigen: not known. The genes are TRBV12-3 or TRBV12-4 and TRBJ1-1; a weak D match, TRBD1 (6 bases). This clonotype originated in a human donor in good health (CMV status not recorded). Some clones in this sample may be carry-over from other donors' samples. This specimen consisted of CD8+ T cells from cultured PBMCs, obtained from culture after CMV antigen stimulation. The CDR3 spells CASSIGQLNTEAFF. CDR3 in DNA: TGTGCCAGCAGTATCGGACAGTTGAACACTGAAGCTTTCTTT.